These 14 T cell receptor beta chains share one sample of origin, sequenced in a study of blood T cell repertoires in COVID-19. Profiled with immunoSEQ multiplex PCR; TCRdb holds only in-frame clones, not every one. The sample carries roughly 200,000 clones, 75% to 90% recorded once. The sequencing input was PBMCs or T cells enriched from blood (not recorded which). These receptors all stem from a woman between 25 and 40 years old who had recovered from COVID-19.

The CDR3 protein is CASSSGLGTEAFF. The CDR3 bases are TGTGCCAGCAGCTCGGGGTTAGGCACTGAAGCTTTCTTT. V gene TRBV7-3 combines with J gene TRBJ1-1; D not resolved. The V end was cut by 4 bases, the J end by 4 bases, with 10 bases between. CDR3 length equals 13 residues. CDR1 is SGHTA and CDR2 is FQGTGA in the germline V gene.

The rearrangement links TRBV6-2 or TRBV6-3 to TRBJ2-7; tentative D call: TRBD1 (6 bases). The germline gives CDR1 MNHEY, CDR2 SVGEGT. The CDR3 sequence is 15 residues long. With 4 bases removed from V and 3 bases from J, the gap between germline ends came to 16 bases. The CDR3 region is CASSLGQGYDYEQYF. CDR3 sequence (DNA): TGTGCCAGCAGTTTGGGGCAGGGGTACGACTACGAGCAGTACTTC.

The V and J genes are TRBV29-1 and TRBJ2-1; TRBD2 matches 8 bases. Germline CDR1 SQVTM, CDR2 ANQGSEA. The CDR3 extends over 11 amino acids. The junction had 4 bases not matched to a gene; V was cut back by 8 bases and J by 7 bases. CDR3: CSPGTRNEQFF. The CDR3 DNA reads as TGCAGCCCCGGGACTAGAAATGAGCAGTTCTTC.

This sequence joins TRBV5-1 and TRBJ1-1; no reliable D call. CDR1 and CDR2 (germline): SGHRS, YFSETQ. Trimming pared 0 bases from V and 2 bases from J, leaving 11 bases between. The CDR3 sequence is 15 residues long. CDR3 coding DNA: TGCGCCAGCAGCTTGGTTGCAGGATATAACACTGAAGCTTTCTTT. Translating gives CASSLVAGYNTEAFF.

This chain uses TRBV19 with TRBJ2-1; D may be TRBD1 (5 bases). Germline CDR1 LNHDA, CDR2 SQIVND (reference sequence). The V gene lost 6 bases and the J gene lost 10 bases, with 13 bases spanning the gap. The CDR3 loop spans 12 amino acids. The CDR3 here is CASSLIRGEQFF. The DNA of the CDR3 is TGTGCCAGTAGCCTCATAAGGGGAGAGCAGTTCTTC.

Written as DNA, the CDR3 is TGTGCCAGCTCTATCCTAGGACAGGGGCACACCGGGGAGCTGTTTTTT. Translating it yields CASSILGQGHTGELFF. The chain joins TRBV7-9 to TRBJ2-2, with 9 bases that match TRBD1. Germline CDR1 and CDR2: SEHNR and FQNEAQ (reference sequence). Unmatched junction bases numbered 10, after V lost 8 bases and J lost 3 bases. This CDR3 region has 16 residues.

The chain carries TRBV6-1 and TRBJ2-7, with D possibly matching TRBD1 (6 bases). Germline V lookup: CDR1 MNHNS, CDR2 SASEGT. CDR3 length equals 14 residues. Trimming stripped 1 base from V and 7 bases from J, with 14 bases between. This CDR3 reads CASSEGTAVGEQYF. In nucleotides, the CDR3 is TGTGCCAGCAGTGAAGGGACAGCCGTTGGTGAGCAGTACTTC.

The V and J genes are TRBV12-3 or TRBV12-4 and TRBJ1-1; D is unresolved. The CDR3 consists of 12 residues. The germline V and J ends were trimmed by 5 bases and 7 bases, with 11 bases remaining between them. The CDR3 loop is CASSRPEGEAFF. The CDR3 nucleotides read TGTGCCAGCAGTCGTCCAGAGGGTGAAGCTTTCTTT.

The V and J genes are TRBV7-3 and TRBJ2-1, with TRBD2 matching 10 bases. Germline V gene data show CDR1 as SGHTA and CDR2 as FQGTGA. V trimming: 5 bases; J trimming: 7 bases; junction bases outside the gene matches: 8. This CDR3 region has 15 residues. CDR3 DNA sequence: TGTGCCAGCAGCCCTCAATCTAGCGGGGGAAATGAGCAGTTCTTC. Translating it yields CASSPQSSGGNEQFF.

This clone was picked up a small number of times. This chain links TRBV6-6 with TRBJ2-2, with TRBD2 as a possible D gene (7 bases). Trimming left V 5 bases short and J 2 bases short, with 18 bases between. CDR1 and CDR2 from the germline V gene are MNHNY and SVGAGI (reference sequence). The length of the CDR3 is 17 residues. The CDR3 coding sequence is TGTGCCAGCAGTCAAAAGGGGGGGCCGGATAACACCGGGGAGCTGTTTTTT. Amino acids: CASSQKGGPDNTGELFF.

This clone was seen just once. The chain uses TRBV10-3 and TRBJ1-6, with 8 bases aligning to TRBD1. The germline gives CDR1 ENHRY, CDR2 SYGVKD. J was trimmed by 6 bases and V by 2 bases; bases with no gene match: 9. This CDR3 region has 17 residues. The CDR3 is CAISETSRTGLNSPLHF. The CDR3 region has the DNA TGTGCCATCAGTGAGACGTCGCGGACAGGGCTTAATTCACCCCTCCACTTT.

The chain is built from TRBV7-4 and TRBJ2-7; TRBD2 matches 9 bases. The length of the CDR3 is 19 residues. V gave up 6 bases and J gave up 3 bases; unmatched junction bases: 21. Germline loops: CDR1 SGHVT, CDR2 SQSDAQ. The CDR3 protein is CASSRLSCRSGRTHYEQYF. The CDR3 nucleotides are TGTGCCAGCAGTCGCTTGAGCTGCCGAAGCGGGAGGACCCACTACGAGCAGTACTTC.

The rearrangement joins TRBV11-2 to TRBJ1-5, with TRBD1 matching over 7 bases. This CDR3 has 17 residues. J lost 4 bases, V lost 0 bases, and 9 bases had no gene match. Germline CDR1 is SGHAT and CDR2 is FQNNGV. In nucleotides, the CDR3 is TGTGCCAGCAGCTTAGATCAAGGGGGCTTAGAGAATCAGCCCCAGCATTTT. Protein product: CASSLDQGGLENQPQHF.

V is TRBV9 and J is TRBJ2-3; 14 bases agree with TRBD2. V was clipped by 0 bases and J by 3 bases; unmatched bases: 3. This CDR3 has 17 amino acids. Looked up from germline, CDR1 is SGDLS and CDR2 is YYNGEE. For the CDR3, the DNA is TGTGCCAGCAGCGTAGCGAGACTAGCGGGAGGGACAGATACGCAGTATTTT. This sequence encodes CASSVARLAGGTDTQYF.